This TCR beta chain was retrieved from a study of blood T cell repertoires in COVID-19. Repertoires were generated with immunoSEQ multiplex PCR, while TCRdb's copy carries only in-frame clones and drops some. The sample includes approximately 290,000 clones, over 75% of them seen just once. V trimming: 3 bases; J trimming: 10 bases; junction bases outside the gene matches: 8. The germline CDR1 and CDR2 sequences are SGHAT and FQNNGV. The CDR3 contains 15 residues. The receptor was derived from a woman under 40 who had recovered from COVID-19. Sequenced input: PBMCs or T cells enriched from blood (not recorded which). V is TRBV11-2 and J is TRBJ2-1; TRBD2 matches at 11 bases. CDR3 residues: CASSFSGGAAGEQFF. CDR3 nucleotides: TGTGCCAGCAGCTTTAGCGGGGGGGCCGCAGGGGAGCAGTTCTTC.